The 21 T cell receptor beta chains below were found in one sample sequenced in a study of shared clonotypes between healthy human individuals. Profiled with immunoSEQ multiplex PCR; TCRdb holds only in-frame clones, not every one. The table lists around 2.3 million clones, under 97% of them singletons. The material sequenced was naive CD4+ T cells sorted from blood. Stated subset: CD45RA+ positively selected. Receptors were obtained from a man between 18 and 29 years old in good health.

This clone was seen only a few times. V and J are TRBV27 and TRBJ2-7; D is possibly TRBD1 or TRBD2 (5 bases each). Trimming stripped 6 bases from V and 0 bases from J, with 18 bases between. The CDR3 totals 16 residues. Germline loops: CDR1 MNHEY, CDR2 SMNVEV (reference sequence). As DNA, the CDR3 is TGTGCCAGCAGGGAATTGGGGACCGCGAGCTCCTACGAGCAGTACTTC. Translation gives CASRELGTASSYEQYF.

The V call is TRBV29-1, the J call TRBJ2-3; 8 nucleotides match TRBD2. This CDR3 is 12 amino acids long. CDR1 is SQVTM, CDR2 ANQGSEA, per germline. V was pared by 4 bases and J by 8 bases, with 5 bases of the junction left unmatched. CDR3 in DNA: TGCAGCGTTGGCGGGGCGGGAGGTACGCAGTATTTT. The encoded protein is CSVGGAGGTQYF.

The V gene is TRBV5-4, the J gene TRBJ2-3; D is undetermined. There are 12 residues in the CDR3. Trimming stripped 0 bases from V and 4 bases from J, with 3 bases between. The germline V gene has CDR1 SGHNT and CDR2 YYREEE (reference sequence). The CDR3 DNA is TGTGCCAGCAGCTTGGTCCCAGATACGCAGTATTTT. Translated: CASSLVPDTQYF.

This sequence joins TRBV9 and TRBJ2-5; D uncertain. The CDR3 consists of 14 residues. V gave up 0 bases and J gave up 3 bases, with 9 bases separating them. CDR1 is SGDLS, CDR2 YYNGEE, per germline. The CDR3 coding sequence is TGTGCCAGCAGCGTAGGGGTAGTAAAAGAGACCCAGTACTTC. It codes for CASSVGVVKETQYF.

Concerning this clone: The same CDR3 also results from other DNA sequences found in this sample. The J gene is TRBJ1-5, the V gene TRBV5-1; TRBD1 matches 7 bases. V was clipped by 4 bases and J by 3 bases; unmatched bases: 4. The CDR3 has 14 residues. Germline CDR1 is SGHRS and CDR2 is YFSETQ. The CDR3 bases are TGCGCCAGCAGCCTCGGACAGGCCAATCAGCCCCAGCATTTT. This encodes CASSLGQANQPQHF.

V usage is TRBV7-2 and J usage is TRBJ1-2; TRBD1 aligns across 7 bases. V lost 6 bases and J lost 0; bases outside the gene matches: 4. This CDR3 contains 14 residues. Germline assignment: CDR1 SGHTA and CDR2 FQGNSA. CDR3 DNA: TGTGCCAGCAGATTGGACAGGTCTAACTATGGCTACACCTTC. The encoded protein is CASRLDRSNYGYTF.

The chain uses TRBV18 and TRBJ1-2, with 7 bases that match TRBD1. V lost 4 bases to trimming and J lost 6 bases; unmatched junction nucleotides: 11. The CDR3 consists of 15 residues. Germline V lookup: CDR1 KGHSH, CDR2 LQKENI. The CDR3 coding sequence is TGTGCCAGCTCACTCGCGGGACAGACAACTGATGGCTACACCTTC. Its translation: CASSLAGQTTDGYTF.

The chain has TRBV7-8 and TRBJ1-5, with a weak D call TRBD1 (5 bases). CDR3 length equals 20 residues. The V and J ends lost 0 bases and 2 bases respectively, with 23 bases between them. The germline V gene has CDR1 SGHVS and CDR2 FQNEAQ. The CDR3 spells CASSLAALRQGPRGNQPQHF. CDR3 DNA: TGTGCCAGCAGCTTAGCGGCCCTGAGGCAGGGACCTCGGGGCAATCAGCCCCAGCATTTT.

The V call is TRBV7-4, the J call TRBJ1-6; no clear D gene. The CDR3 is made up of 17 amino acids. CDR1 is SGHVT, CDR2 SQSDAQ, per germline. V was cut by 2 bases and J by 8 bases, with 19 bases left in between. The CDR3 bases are TGTGCCAGCAGCTTACGCGACAATCCCTACCCCTATTCACCCCTCCACTTT. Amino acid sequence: CASSLRDNPYPYSPLHF.

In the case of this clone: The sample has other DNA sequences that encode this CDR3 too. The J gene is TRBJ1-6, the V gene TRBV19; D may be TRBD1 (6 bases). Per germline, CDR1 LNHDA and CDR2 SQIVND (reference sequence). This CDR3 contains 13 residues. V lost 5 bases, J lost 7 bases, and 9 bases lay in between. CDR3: CASSSTGNSPLHF. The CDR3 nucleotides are TGTGCCAGTAGTTCGACAGGCAATTCACCCCTCCACTTT.

DNA for the CDR3: TGTGCCAGTAGTACCCAAAGGGAGACCCAGTACTTC. Protein: CASSTQRETQYF. This chain joins TRBV19 and TRBJ2-5; D is uncertain. The germline gives CDR1 LNHDA, CDR2 SQIVND (reference sequence). This CDR3 has 12 amino acids. Trimming cost V 4 bases and J 5 bases, with 8 bases left between them. Based on the CDR3 plus reference TRBV19 and TRBJ2-5, the full variable domain is DGGITQSPKYLFRKEGQNVTLSCEQNLNHDAMYWYRQDPGQGLRLIYYSQIVNDFQKGDIAEGYSVSREKKESFPLTVTSAQKNPTAFYLCASSTQRETQYFGPGTRLLVL.

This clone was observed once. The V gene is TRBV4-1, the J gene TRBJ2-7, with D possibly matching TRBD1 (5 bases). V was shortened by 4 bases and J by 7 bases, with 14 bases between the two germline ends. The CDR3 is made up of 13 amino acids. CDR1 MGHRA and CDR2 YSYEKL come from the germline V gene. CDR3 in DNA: TGCGCCAGCAGCCTAGATAGGGCAGGGGAGCAGTACTTC. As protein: CASSLDRAGEQYF.

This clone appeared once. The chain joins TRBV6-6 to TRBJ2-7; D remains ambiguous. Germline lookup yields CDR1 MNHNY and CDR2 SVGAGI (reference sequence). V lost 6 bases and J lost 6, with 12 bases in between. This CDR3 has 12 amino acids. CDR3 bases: TGTGCCAGCAGCTGGGATGCCGGCGAGCAGTACTTC. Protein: CASSWDAGEQYF.

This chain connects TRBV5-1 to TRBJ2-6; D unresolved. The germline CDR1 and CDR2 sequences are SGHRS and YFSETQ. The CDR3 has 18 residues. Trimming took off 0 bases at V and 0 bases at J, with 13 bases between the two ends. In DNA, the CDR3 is TGCGCCAGCAGCTTGGAAGGCAGACCCTACTCTGGGGCCAACGTCCTGACTTTC. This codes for CASSLEGRPYSGANVLTF.

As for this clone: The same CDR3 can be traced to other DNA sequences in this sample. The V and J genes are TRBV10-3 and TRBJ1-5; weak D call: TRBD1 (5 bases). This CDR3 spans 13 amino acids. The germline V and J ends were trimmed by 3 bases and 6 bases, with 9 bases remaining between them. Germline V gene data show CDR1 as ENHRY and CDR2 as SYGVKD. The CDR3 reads CAISDREGQPQHF. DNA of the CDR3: TGTGCCATCAGTGACAGGGAGGGTCAGCCCCAGCATTTT.

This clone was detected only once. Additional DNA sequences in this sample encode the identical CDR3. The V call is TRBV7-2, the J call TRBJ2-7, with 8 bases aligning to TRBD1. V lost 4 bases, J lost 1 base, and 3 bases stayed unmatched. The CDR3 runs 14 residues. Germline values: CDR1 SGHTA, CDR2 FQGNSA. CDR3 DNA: TGTGCCAGCAGCTCACGACAGGGGTCCTACGAGCAGTACTTC. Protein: CASSSRQGSYEQYF.

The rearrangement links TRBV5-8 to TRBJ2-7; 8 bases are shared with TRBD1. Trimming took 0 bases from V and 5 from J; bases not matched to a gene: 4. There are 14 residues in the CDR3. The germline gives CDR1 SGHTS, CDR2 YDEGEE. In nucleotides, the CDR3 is TGTGCCAGCAGCTTGGCAGGGGGCATGAACGAGCAGTACTTC. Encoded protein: CASSLAGGMNEQYF.

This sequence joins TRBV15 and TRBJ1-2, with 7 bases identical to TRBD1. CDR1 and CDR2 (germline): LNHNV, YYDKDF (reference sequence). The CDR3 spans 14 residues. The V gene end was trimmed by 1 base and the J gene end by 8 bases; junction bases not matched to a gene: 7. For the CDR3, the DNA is TGTGCCACCAGCAGAGGAGGGGGCGCCGGCGGCTACACCTTC. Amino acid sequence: CATSRGGGAGGYTF.

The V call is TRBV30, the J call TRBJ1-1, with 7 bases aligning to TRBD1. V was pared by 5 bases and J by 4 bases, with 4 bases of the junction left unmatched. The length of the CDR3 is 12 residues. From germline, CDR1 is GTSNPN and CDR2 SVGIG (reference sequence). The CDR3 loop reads CAWGGQPTEAFF. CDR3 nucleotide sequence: TGTGCCTGGGGGGGACAGCCCACTGAAGCTTTCTTT.

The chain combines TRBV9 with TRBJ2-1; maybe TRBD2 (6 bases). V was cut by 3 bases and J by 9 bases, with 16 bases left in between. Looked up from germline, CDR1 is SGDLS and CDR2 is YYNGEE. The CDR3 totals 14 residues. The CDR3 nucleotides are TGTGCCAGCAGCGCGGGTACTAGCTTAGGTGAGCAGTTCTTC. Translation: CASSAGTSLGEQFF.

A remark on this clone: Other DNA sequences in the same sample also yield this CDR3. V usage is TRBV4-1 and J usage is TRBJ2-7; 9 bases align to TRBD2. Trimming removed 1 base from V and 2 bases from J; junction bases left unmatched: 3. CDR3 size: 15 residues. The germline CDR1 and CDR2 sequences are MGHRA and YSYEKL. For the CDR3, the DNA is TGCGCCAGCAGCCAAGCGCTAGCGGGAACCTACGAGCAGTACTTC. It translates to CASSQALAGTYEQYF.